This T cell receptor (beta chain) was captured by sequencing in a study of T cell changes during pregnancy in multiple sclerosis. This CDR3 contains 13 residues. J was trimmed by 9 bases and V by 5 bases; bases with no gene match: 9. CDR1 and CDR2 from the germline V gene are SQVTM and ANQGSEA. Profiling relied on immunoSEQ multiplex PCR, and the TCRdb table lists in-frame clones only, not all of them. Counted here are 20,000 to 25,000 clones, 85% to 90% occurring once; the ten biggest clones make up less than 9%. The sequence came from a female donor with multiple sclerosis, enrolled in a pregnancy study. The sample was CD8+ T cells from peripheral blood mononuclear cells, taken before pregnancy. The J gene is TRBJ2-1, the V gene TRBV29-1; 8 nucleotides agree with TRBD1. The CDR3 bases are TGCAGCGTTACGGCAGGGGGCTGGGTTGAGCAGTTCTTC. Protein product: CSVTAGGWVEQFF.